The present T cell receptor (beta chain) was sequenced within a study of cytomegalovirus exposure and HLA in healthy donors. Study observations and caveats: The authors later found HLA-associated TCR beta chains more clonally expanded than equally common others.

As regards this clone: The antigen remains undetermined.

The PCR contained 60 Vbeta and 13 Jbeta primers. The table came from immunoSEQ multiplex PCR; TCRdb's copy has only in-frame clones and leaves some out. Here the sample table reports over 120,000 clones. Trimming removed 1 base at V and 3 bases at J, with 15 bases between. The CDR3 contains 16 residues. Per the germline V gene, CDR1 is LGHNA and CDR2 is YNFKEQ. The TCR was taken from a male donor in good health and CMV-seronegative. The sample comprised PBMCs. The rearrangement uses TRBV4-2 and TRBJ2-5, with D possibly matching TRBD1 (6 bases). The DNA for the CDR3 is TGTGCCAGCAGCCAAGGGCTTAGAGGGGGTGAAGAGACCCAGTACTTC. Amino acid sequence: CASSQGLRGGEETQYF.